Each of the 22 T cell receptor beta chains below was sequenced from the same sample in a study of blood T cells in healthy people across ages. Sample-barcoded 5' priming and a J-beta primer mix drove a second PCR of about 7 to 11 cycles. TCRdb fed the 5' RACE reads into MiXCR, producing one record per CDR3 protein. This table has 700,000 to 850,000 distinct CDR3 sequences, roughly 34% appearing once. The sample was blood. Receptors originate from a man between 18 and 29 years old in good health.

This clonotype showed up many times. The chain employs TRBV29-1 and TRBJ2-1; a possible D gene is TRBD2 (6 bases). The V end was cut by 6 bases, the J end by 0 bases, with 21 bases between. Germline V CDR1 and CDR2: SQVTM, ANQGSEA. CDR3 length: 17 amino acids. CDR3 sequence reads: CSVPPRAGRSSYNEQFF. DNA for the CDR3: TGCAGCGTACCCCCAAGGGCGGGACGGAGCTCCTACAATGAGCAGTTCTTC.

The chain has TRBV29-1 and TRBJ1-2, with D uncertain. Germline values: CDR1 SQVTM, CDR2 ANQGSEA. V dropped 7 bases and J dropped 6 bases, with 18 bases sitting between them. CDR3 length: 13 residues. CDR3 loop: CSGETRSSNGYTF. The CDR3 DNA sequence: TGCAGCGGCGAGACCCGGTCTTCAAATGGCTACACCTTC.

J is TRBJ1-2 and V is TRBV14; possible D gene TRBD1, 6 bases. This CDR3 comprises 15 residues. V was trimmed by 4 bases and J by 4 bases, leaving 16 bases between them. Germline V gives CDR1 SGHDN, CDR2 FVKESK. The CDR3 sequence is CASSLQSGQRYGYTF. In DNA, the CDR3 is TGTGCCAGCAGCCTCCAAAGCGGACAGCGCTATGGCTACACCTTC. Together with reference TRBV14 and TRBJ1-2, the CDR3 gives the full variable domain: EAGVTQFPSHSVIEKGQTVTLRCDPISGHDNLYWYRRVMGKEIKFLLHFVKESKQDESGMPNNRFLAERTGGTYSTLKVQPAELEDSGVYFCASSLQSGQRYGYTFGSGTRLTVV.

The CDR3 is CASSQDQTADTQYF. Written as DNA, the CDR3 is TGCGCCAGCAGCCAAGATCAAACAGCGGATACGCAGTATTTT. The genes are TRBV4-3 and TRBJ2-3; no reliable D call. With 0 bases removed from V and 6 bases from J, the gap between germline ends came to 10 bases. Germline assignment: CDR1 LGHNA and CDR2 YSLEER. The CDR3 is made up of 14 amino acids.

The V and J genes are TRBV12-3 or TRBV12-4 and TRBJ1-1; TRBD1 agrees at 9 bases. This CDR3 contains 13 residues. V lost 6 bases and J lost 4; bases outside the gene matches: 3. CDR3 coding DNA: TGTGCCAGCAGGGGGACAGGGCCCACTGAAGCTTTCTTT. Translating it yields CASRGTGPTEAFF.

The chain carries TRBV15 and TRBJ2-5; no reliable D call. This CDR3 has 14 residues. The V and J ends lost 1 base and 0 bases respectively, with 6 bases between them. Germline assignment: CDR1 LNHNV and CDR2 YYDKDF (reference sequence). The CDR3 nucleotides are TGTGCCACCAGCAGAGCCACGTACCAAGAGACCCAGTACTTC. It yields the protein CATSRATYQETQYF.

The rearrangement uses TRBV4-1 and TRBJ1-2; D uncertain. The CDR3 is made up of 13 amino acids. Germline CDR1 reads MGHRA; CDR2 reads YSYEKL. Between the trimmed V and J ends, which lost 3 bases and 8 bases, there was a span of 13 bases. The CDR3 DNA follows: TGCGCCAGCAGCCAGTTAGCCAGCCGGGGCTACACCTTC. This translates into CASSQLASRGYTF.

This clonotype was detected ten times or more. The DNA for the CDR3 is TGTGCCAGCAGTGCCCGGGGGGGCTATGGCTATGGCTACACCTTC. Protein product: CASSARGGYGYGYTF. V and J are TRBV2 and TRBJ1-2, with D possibly matching TRBD1 (6 bases). The CDR3 extends over 15 amino acids. V was clipped by 4 bases and J by 4 bases, with 16 bases between them. Germline values: CDR1 SNHLY, CDR2 FYNNEI.

Note on this clonotype: The junction departs from germline at one end; a sequencing error may be responsible. J is TRBJ2-2 and V is TRBV12-3 or TRBV12-4; no firm D call. The CDR3 is made up of 12 amino acids. The CDR3 DNA reads TGTGCTAGCAGCCCTGATGGAGGGGAGCTGTTTTTT. It translates to CASSPDGGELFF.

V usage is TRBV20-1 and J usage is TRBJ2-5; D is perhaps TRBD1 (5 bases). The DNA end is more similar to TRBJ2-7, so the J call may be wrong. CDR1 is DFQATT and CDR2 is SNEGSKA in the germline V gene (reference sequence). CDR3 length equals 15 residues. CDR3 DNA sequence: TGCAGTGCTAGAGAGCCCAGGGCAGGGATCCACGAGCAGTACTTC. Translated: CSAREPRAGIHEQYF.

This clonotype was detected many times. J is TRBJ2-3 and V is TRBV12-3 or TRBV12-4; D gene unclear. CDR3 size: 13 residues. Trimming pared 7 bases from V and 5 bases from J, leaving 13 bases between. DNA of the CDR3: TGTGCCAGCAAACTGGCGTCGATAGATACGCAGTATTTT. It encodes CASKLASIDTQYF.

On this clonotype: One base away lies a much larger clone, so this may be a sequencing read error. The V and J genes are TRBV4-3 and TRBJ2-3, with 9 bases matching TRBD2. Per germline, CDR1 LGHNA and CDR2 YSLEER. The CDR3 is 16 amino acids. CDR3 protein: CANSQESSGVPDTQYF. The DNA for the CDR3 is TGCGCCAACAGCCAAGAATCTAGCGGGGTCCCGGATACGCAGTATTTT.

The chain has TRBV2 and TRBJ2-6; 8 nucleotides agree with TRBD1. Germline CDR1 and CDR2: SNHLY and FYNNEI. Losses at the gene ends were 3 bases for V and 1 base for J; bases not matched to a gene: 2. The CDR3 runs 16 residues. CDR3 sequence reads: CASSDGQGSGANVLTF. The DNA for the CDR3 is TGTGCCAGCAGTGATGGACAGGGATCTGGGGCCAACGTCCTGACTTTC.

This clonotype turned up a few times. The chain recombines TRBV4-2 with TRBJ2-7; unclear D gene. The end of the DNA is better explained by TRBJ2-5, so the J call may be wrong. Germline loops: CDR1 LGHNA, CDR2 YNFKEQ. The CDR3 spans 15 residues. CDR3 in DNA: TGTGCCAGCAGCCAAGATACGGGCCTTAGGGAGACCCAGTACTTC. This encodes CASSQDTGLRETQYF.

CDR3 sequence: CASSTPQGGTMTRYNEQFF. CDR3 coding DNA: TGTGCCAGTAGTACACCACAGGGGGGTACAATGACAAGGTACAATGAGCAGTTCTTC. The rearrangement uses TRBV19 and TRBJ2-1; 8 bases fit TRBD1. Per germline, CDR1 LNHDA and CDR2 SQIVND (reference sequence). With 4 bases clipped from V and 4 bases from J, the junction kept 18 bases outside the gene matches. The CDR3 runs to 19 residues. Looking up the rest from reference TRBV19 and TRBJ2-1 gives the full variable domain: DGGITQSPKYLFRKEGQNVTLSCEQNLNHDAMYWYRQDPGQGLRLIYYSQIVNDFQKGDIAEGYSVSREKKESFPLTVTSAQKNPTAFYLCASSTPQGGTMTRYNEQFFGPGTRLTVL.

The sample holds a few counts of this clonotype. This chain uses TRBV28 with TRBJ2-7, with 7 bases identical to TRBD1. V lost 3 bases to trimming and J lost 10 bases; unmatched junction nucleotides: 6. This CDR3 contains 12 residues. CDR1 MDHEN and CDR2 SYDVKM come from the germline V gene. CDR3 nucleotide sequence: TGTGCCAGCAGTTTTGGACAGGCTACACAGTACTTC. It specifies CASSFGQATQYF.

The chain uses TRBV20-1 and TRBJ2-3; 7 positions agree with TRBD1. From germline, CDR1 is DFQATT and CDR2 SNEGSKA (reference sequence). The V segment lost 0 bases and the J segment 2 bases; nucleotides outside the gene matches: 11. The CDR3 sequence is 17 residues long. CDR3 sequence: CSARDSAGTDVTDTQYF. DNA of the CDR3: TGCAGTGCTAGAGATTCCGCCGGGACAGATGTCACAGATACGCAGTATTTT.

In this sample, this clonotype turned up a few times. The V gene is TRBV7-7, the J gene TRBJ1-1, with a possible D match to TRBD1 (6 bases). Looked up from germline, CDR1 is SSHAT and CDR2 is FNYEAQ (reference sequence). The CDR3 contains 13 residues. Trimming removed 5 bases at V and 4 bases at J, with 11 bases between. CDR3 protein: CASSREGGTEAFF. The CDR3 bases are TGTGCCAGCAGCCGGGAAGGGGGCACTGAAGCTTTCTTT.

This clonotype was counted only a few times. The chain couples TRBV6-5 to TRBJ2-5, with D perhaps matching TRBD1 (6 bases). The CDR3 loop spans 14 amino acids. V was trimmed by 5 bases and J by 11 bases, leaving 21 bases between them. Germline loops: CDR1 MNHEY, CDR2 SVGAGI. The DNA of the CDR3 is TGTGCCAGCAGTACCGACAGGTCCTACGAAGGGCAGTACTTC. Its protein product is CASSTDRSYEGQYF.

The chain joins TRBV7-9 to TRBJ1-3; no reliable D call. The CDR3 extends over 15 amino acids. The germline V gene encodes CDR1 SEHNR and CDR2 FQNEAQ (reference sequence). The ends were cut back, 5 bases at V and 0 bases at J, with 11 bases in the middle. CDR3 region: CASSPYTYSGNTIYF. In DNA, the CDR3 is TGTGCCAGCAGCCCCTACACATACTCTGGAAACACCATATATTTT.

In this sample, this clonotype turned up a few times. The V call is TRBV20-1, the J call TRBJ2-7; D call uncertain. This CDR3 has 14 residues. The V end lost 6 bases, the J end lost 2 bases, and 17 bases lay between the germline ends. CDR1 is DFQATT, CDR2 SNEGSKA, per germline (reference sequence). This chain's CDR3 is CSAERTFGAYEQYF. CDR3 sequence (DNA): TGCAGTGCGGAGAGGACCTTTGGGGCCTACGAGCAGTACTTC.

This clonotype was observed a few times. V gene TRBV7-2 combines with J gene TRBJ2-1, with 7 bases matching TRBD2. Germline assignment: CDR1 SGHTA and CDR2 FQGNSA. Trimming removed 2 bases from V and 8 bases from J; junction bases left unmatched: 12. CDR3 length: 16 residues. The CDR3 DNA follows: TGTGCCAGCAGCTTAATCCAGCGGGGCCCGGGCGATGAGCAGTTCTTC. It yields the protein CASSLIQRGPGDEQFF.